This T cell receptor beta chain was captured by sequencing in a study of T cell repertoires in cytomegalovirus infection. Whole-study context: An indication of both CMV infection and matching HLA type came from public TCR beta signatures. The study, taken as a whole, reports: HLA-C-restricted CMV clonotypes gave the most frequent clonotype in two of eight donors. Carriers of CMV and the relevant HLA type were discriminated by public TCR beta frequency.

TCRdb fed the reads into MiXCR, producing one record per CDR3 protein. This table has some 150,000 distinct CDR3 sequences, about 25% appearing once. CDR3 size: 13 residues. V gave up 5 bases and J gave up 2 bases, with 8 bases separating them. This clonotype was seen at least ten times. Its antigen is currently unknown. The sequencing sample was made of PBMCs. The chain is built from TRBV12-3 or TRBV12-4 and TRBJ2-3; D is possibly TRBD1 (5 bases). The origin of this receptor is a human donor in good health (CMV status not recorded). Some clones in this sample may be carry-over from other donors' samples. CDR3 coding DNA: TGTGCCAGCAGTGGACAAAACACAGATACGCAGTATTTT. It is translated as CASSGQNTDTQYF.